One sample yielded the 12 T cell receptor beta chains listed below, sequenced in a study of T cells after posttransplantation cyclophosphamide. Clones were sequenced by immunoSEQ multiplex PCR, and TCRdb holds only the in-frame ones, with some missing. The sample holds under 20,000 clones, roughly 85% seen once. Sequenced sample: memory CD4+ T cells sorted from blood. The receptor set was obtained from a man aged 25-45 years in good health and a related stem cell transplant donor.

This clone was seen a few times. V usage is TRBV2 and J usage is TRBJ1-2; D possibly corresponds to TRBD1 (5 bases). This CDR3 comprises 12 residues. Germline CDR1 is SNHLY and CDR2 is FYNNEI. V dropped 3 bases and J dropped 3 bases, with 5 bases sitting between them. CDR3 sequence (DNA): TGTGCCAGCAGTGACAGGGACTATGGCTACACCTTC. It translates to CASSDRDYGYTF.

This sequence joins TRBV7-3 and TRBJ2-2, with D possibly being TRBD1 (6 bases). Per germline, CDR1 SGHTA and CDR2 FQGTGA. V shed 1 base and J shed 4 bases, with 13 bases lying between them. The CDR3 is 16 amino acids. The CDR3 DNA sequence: TGTGCCAGCAGCTTAATGGCAGGGGAGCCCACCGGGGAGCTGTTTTTT. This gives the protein CASSLMAGEPTGELFF.

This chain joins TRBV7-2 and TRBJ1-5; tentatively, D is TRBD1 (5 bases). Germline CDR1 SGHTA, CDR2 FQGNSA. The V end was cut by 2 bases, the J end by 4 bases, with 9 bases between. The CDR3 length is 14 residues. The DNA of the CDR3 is TGTGCCAGCAGCTTAAGGGCAGGGAATCAGCCCCAGCATTTT. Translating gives CASSLRAGNQPQHF.

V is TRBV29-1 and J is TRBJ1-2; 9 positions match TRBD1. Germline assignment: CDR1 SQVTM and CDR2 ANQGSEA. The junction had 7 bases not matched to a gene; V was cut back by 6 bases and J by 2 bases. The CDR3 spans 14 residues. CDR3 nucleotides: TGCAGCGTGGACTGGACAGGGGTAAACTATGGCTACACCTTC. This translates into CSVDWTGVNYGYTF.

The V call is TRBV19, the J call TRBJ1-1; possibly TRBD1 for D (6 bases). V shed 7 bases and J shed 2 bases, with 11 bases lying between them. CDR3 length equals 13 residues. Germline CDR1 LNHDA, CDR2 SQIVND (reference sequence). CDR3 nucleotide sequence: TGTGCCAGTAATAAGGGACATAACACTGAAGCTTTCTTT. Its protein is CASNKGHNTEAFF.

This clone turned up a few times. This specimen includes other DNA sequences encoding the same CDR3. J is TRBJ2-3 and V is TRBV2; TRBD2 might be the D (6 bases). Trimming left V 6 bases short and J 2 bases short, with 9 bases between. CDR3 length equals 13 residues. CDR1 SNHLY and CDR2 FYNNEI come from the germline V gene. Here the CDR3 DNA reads TGTGCCAGCAGCGGGGACTTCACAGATACGCAGTATTTT. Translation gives CASSGDFTDTQYF.

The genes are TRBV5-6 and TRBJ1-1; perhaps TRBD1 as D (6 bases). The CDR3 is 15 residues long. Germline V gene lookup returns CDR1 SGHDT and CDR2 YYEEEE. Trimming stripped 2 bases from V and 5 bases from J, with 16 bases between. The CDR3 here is CASSLQTRGFTEAFF. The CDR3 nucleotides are TGTGCCAGCAGCTTACAGACAAGGGGGTTTACTGAAGCTTTCTTT.

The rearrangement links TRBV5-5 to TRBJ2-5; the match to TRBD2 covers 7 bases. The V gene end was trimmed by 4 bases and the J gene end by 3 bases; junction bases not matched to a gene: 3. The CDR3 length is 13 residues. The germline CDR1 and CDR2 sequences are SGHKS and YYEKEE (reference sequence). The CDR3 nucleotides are TGTGCCAGCAGCCTTGGGGGGGAAGAGACCCAGTACTTC. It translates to CASSLGGEETQYF.

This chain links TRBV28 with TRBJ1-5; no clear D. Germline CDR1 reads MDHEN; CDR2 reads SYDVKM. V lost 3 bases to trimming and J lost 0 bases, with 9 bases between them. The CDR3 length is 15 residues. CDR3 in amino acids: CASSLLGYSNQPQHF. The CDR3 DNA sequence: TGTGCCAGCAGTTTGCTAGGCTATAGCAATCAGCCCCAGCATTTT.

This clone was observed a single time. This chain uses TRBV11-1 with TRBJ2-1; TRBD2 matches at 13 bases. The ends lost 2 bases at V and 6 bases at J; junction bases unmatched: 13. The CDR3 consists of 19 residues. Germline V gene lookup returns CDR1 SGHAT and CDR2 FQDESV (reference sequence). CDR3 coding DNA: TGTGCCAGCAGCTTACGACGGACTAGCGGGGGCGCGGGTCCCAATGAGCAGTTCTTC. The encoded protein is CASSLRRTSGGAGPNEQFF.

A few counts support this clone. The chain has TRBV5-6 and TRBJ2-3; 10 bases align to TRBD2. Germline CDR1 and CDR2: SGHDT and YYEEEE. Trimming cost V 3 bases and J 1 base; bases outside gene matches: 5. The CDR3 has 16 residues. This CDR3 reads CASSSRGTSGTDTQYF. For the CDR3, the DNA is TGTGCCAGCAGCTCGAGGGGGACTAGCGGCACAGATACGCAGTATTTT.

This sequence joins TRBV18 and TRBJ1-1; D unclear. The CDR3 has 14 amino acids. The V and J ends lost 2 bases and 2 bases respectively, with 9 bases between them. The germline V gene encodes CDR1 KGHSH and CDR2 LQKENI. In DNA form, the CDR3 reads TGTGCCAGCTCACCAGGTGCAGGAAACACTGAAGCTTTCTTT. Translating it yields CASSPGAGNTEAFF.